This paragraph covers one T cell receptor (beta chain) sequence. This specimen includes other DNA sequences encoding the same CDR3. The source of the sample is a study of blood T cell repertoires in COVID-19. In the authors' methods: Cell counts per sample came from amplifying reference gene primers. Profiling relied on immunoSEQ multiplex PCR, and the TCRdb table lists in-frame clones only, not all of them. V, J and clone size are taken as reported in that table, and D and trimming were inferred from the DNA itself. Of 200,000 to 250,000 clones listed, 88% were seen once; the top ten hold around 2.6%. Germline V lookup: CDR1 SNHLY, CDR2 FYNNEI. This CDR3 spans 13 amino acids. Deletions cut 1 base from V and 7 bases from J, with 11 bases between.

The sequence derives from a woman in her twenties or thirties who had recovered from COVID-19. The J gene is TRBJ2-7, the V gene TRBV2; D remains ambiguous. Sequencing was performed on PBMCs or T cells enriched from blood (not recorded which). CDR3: CASSEVNLGEQYF. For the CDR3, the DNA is TGTGCCAGCAGTGAAGTCAACCTCGGGGAGCAGTACTTC.